Listed below are T cell receptor beta chains from one sample, sequenced in a study of CD8 T cells in ankylosing spondylitis. MiXCR, run by TCRdb on the 5' RACE reads, gives a single entry per CDR3 protein. The sample records 220,000 or so distinct CDR3 sequences, more than 9% being singletons. The sample consisted of blood, either unsorted or a sorted T cell fraction (not recorded which). These receptors were taken from a male donor with ankylosing spondylitis or in good health (not recorded which). CDR3s include the opening cysteine and the closing phenylalanine or tryptophan. D genes are given only for firm matches. The size entry is marked missing in some rows and otherwise reads once, few, many or a size class.

j_call | clone_size | d_call | v_call | cdr3_aa | cdr3_nt
TRBJ1-2 | few | - | TRBV20-1 | CSARVWVRLGNYGYTF | TGCAGTGCTAGAGTTTGGGTTAGGTTGGGTAACTATGGCTACACCTTC
TRBJ1-6 | - | - | TRBV30 | CAWNSGSTSPLHF | TGTGCCTGGAACTCGGGGAGTACTTCACCCCTCCACTTT
TRBJ2-1 | - | TRBD2 | TRBV12-3/TRBV12-4 | CASGTERGGFLNEQFF | TGTGCCAGCGGGACCGAGCGGGGGGGCTTCCTGAATGAGCAGTTCTTC
TRBJ2-2 | - | TRBD2 | TRBV11-1 | CASSFSLAGDTGELFF | TGTGCCAGCAGTTTTAGCCTAGCGGGGGACACCGGGGAGCTGTTTTTT
TRBJ2-3 | few | TRBD2 | TRBV9 | CASSVATGGGFRDTQYF | TGTGCCAGCAGCGTAGCGACGGGGGGGGGTTTTCGGGATACGCAGTATTTT
TRBJ1-2 | many | TRBD1 | TRBV6-5 | CASSYPGGLNYGYTF | TGTGCCAGCAGTTACCCAGGGGGCCTTAACTATGGCTACACCTTC
TRBJ2-3 | many | TRBD2 | TRBV5-1 | CASSLLAGGDLTDTQYF | TGCGCCAGCAGCCTATTAGCGGGGGGAGACCTCACAGATACGCAGTATTTT
TRBJ2-3 | many | TRBD2 | TRBV20-1 | CSASSSGGRTDTQYF | TGCAGTGCTAGCTCTAGCGGGGGTCGCACAGATACGCAGTATTTT
TRBJ1-2 | many | TRBD1 | TRBV12-3/TRBV12-4 | CASILQGEGGYTF | TGTGCCAGCATCCTCCAGGGGGAAGGAGGCTACACCTTC
TRBJ2-7 | many | - | TRBV5-1 | CASSSGDSTPYEQYF | TGCGCCAGCAGCTCTGGGGACTCTACTCCCTACGAGCAGTACTTC
TRBJ1-2 | - | TRBD1 | TRBV5-1 | CASSEGQGAFAF | TGCGCCAGCAGCGAGGGACAGGGGGCATTCGCCTTC
TRBJ1-1 | many | - | TRBV6-5 | CASSYGLTGSGAFF | TGTGCCAGCAGTTATGGGTTGACGGGGTCCGGAGCTTTCTTT
TRBJ2-1 | - | - | TRBV5-1 | CASSLAGIDEQFF | TGCGCCAGCAGCTTGGCTGGGATCGATGAGCAGTTCTTC
TRBJ1-1 | - | - | TRBV5-1 | CASSLDPGSTEAFF | TGCGCCAGCAGCTTGGACCCGGGTTCGACTGAAGCTTTCTTT
TRBJ1-6 | many | - | TRBV5-5 | CASSLGGVNSPLHF | TGTGCCAGCAGCTTGGGAGGGGTTAATTCACCCCTCCACTTT
TRBJ2-1 | many | - | TRBV5-1 | CASSLGQLPVRFF | TGCGCCAGCAGCTTGGGGCAGCTCCCCGTAAGGTTCTTC
TRBJ2-1 | many | - | TRBV20-1 | CSAPFARGPGNEQFF | TGCAGTGCCCCCTTTGCCCGGGGGCCTGGCAATGAGCAGTTCTTC
TRBJ2-7 | many | - | TRBV12-3/TRBV12-4 | CASSLDGSTYEQYF | TGTGCCAGCAGTTTAGACGGATCCACCTACGAGCAGTACTTC
TRBJ2-3 | many | - | TRBV11-3 | CASSPGTSDTQYF | TGTGCCAGCAGCCCCGGTACGTCAGATACGCAGTATTTT
TRBJ2-3 | many | TRBD2 | TRBV12-3/TRBV12-4 | CASKMGRVGFRGTDTQYF | TGTGCCAGCAAAATGGGGAGGGTGGGGTTCCGTGGCACAGATACGCAGTATTTT
TRBJ2-5 | many | TRBD2 | TRBV6-5 | CASSYVGGGETQYF | TGTGCCAGCAGTTATGTGGGGGGAGGGGAGACCCAGTACTTC
TRBJ1-2 | many | - | TRBV5-1 | CASSLGTDYGYTF | TGCGCCAGCAGCTTGGGTACAGACTATGGCTACACCTTC
TRBJ1-2 | few | - | TRBV29-1 | CSVADSAIGYTF | TGCAGCGTAGCGGACAGTGCCATAGGCTACACCTTC
TRBJ1-3 | many | - | TRBV5-6 | CASSFPDSGNTIYF | TGTGCCAGCAGCTTCCCTGACTCTGGAAACACCATATATTTT
TRBJ2-2 | many | - | TRBV6-1 | CASSHGRLTGELFF | TGTGCCAGCAGTCATGGGAGGCTTACCGGGGAGCTGTTTTTT
TRBJ1-2 | - | TRBD1 | TRBV9 | CASSVDDRASYGYTF | TGTGCCAGCAGCGTAGATGACAGGGCTAGCTATGGCTACACCTTC
TRBJ2-2 | few | TRBD1 | TRBV3-1 | CASSGDRDGELFF | TGTGCCAGCAGCGGGGACAGAGACGGGGAGCTGTTTTTT
TRBJ2-7 | - | TRBD1 | TRBV7-2 | CASTASGTASYEQYF | TGTGCCAGCACCGCCTCCGGGACAGCCTCCTACGAGCAGTACTTC
TRBJ2-3 | many | TRBD2 | TRBV16 | CASSHRGTSGYGSTDTQYF | TGTGCCAGCAGCCACCGAGGGACTAGCGGCTATGGGTCCACAGATACGCAGTATTTT
TRBJ1-2 | many | - | TRBV5-1 | CASSLGSDLYGYTF | TGCGCCAGCAGCTTGGGTTCAGATCTCTATGGCTACACCTTC
TRBJ2-6 | - | - | TRBV21-1 | CASSKDPRHHSGANVLTF | TGTGCCAGCAGCAAAGACCCGAGACACCACTCTGGGGCCAACGTCCTGACTTTC
TRBJ2-1 | few | TRBD1 | TRBV5-6 | CASRGQASYNEQFF | TGTGCCAGCAGGGGACAGGCCTCCTACAATGAGCAGTTCTTC
TRBJ1-1 | many | - | TRBV5-1 | CASSTRDSTARGTEAFF | TGCGCCAGCAGCACCCGGGACTCCACGGCCAGGGGCACTGAAGCTTTCTTT
TRBJ2-1 | few | - | TRBV3-1 | CASSQDGGRGIYEQFF | TGTGCCAGCAGCCAAGATGGCGGCAGGGGAATATATGAGCAGTTCTTC
TRBJ2-7 | many | TRBD1 | TRBV5-1 | CASSLGGGTGSSYEQYF | TGCGCCAGCAGCTTGGGAGGCGGGACAGGGAGCTCCTACGAGCAGTACTTC
TRBJ1-1 | many | - | TRBV7-2 | CASSIKAGNTEAFF | TGTGCCAGCAGCATAAAAGCCGGGAACACTGAAGCTTTCTTT
TRBJ2-4 | many | - | TRBV7-2 | CASSLESTAKNIQYF | TGTGCCAGCAGTCTTGAGTCTACGGCCAAAAACATTCAGTACTTC
TRBJ2-7 | - | - | TRBV19 | CASSRTGEQYF | TGTGCCAGTAGTAGAACAGGGGAGCAGTACTTC
TRBJ2-1 | many | TRBD2 | TRBV9 | CASSEPQRGPSYNEQFF | TGTGCCAGCAGCGAGCCCCAGCGGGGGCCCTCCTACAATGAGCAGTTCTTC
TRBJ2-1 | many | TRBD1 | TRBV7-6 | CASSLVGQSNEQFF | TGTGCCAGCAGCTTAGTGGGACAGTCGAATGAGCAGTTCTTC
TRBJ1-1 | many | - | TRBV15 | CATSRADKGNTEAFF | TGTGCCACCAGCAGAGCCGATAAGGGAAACACTGAAGCTTTCTTT
TRBJ2-2 | - | TRBD2 | TRBV5-1 | CASSPGGSSNTGELFF | TGCGCCAGCAGCCCGGGGGGGAGTTCGAACACCGGGGAGCTGTTTTTT